This T cell receptor (beta chain) emerged from a study of shared clonotypes between healthy human individuals. Background on the study: Sampling drew on donors who were a couple of women and a few men aged 18 to 49. Findings and limits, study-wide: Depth of sequencing was expected to influence donor clonotype sharing.

The sequenced material, unsorted PBMC DNA, was run on ten immunoSEQ deep assay plates. Generated by immunoSEQ multiplex PCR, the TCRdb table keeps only in-frame clones and is missing some. Of about 490,000 clones listed, roughly 85% are singletons. A remark on this clone: Antigen unknown.

The CDR3 is 18 residues long. Germline lookup yields CDR1 MGHRA and CDR2 YSYEKL. With V trimmed by 3 bases and J by 6 bases, 14 bases remained unmatched. Donors had no recently reported acute infections or vaccinations and were HIV-negative. This chain connects TRBV4-1 to TRBJ2-3, with TRBD1 matching over 11 bases. Sequencing was performed on PBMCs. This clonotype originated in a woman aged 35 to 49 in good health. Some clones in this sample may be carry-over from other donors' samples. In nucleotides, the CDR3 is TGCGCCAGCAGCCACCTTCCTTCGAGGACAGGGGGCTTGGATACGCAGTATTTT. This gives the protein CASSHLPSRTGGLDTQYF.